The 29 T cell receptor beta chains presented below share a single source sample, sequenced in a study of multiple sclerosis patients with progressive multifocal leukoencephalopathy. Time point specified: before natalizumab initiation. Clones were sequenced by immunoSEQ multiplex PCR, and TCRdb holds only the in-frame ones, with some missing. Of some 30,000 clones in the sample, 80% to 95% were seen once. Sequences were obtained from PBMCs. Source of these receptors: a man aged 25 to 40 with multiple sclerosis.

The chain couples TRBV9 to TRBJ1-1; D remains unclear. The CDR3 loop spans 16 amino acids. The V end was cut by 3 bases, the J end by 0 bases, with 15 bases between. The germline gives CDR1 SGDLS, CDR2 YYNGEE. CDR3: CASSEEGGVLNTEAFF. CDR3 nucleotide sequence: TGTGCCAGCAGCGAAGAGGGTGGGGTGCTGAACACTGAAGCTTTCTTT.

This sequence joins TRBV9 and TRBJ2-1; 10 bases fit TRBD2. Per germline, CDR1 SGDLS and CDR2 YYNGEE. This CDR3 has 16 residues. J was trimmed by 9 bases and V by 0 bases; bases with no gene match: 9. CDR3 nucleotides: TGTGCCAGCAGCGTAGTTTCGGGACTAGCGAGGGGTGAGCAGTTCTTC. Translation: CASSVVSGLARGEQFF. Based on the CDR3 plus reference TRBV9 and TRBJ2-1, the full variable domain is DSGVTQTPKHLITATGQRVTLRCSPRSGDLSVYWYQQSLDQGLQFLIQYYNGEERAKGNILERFSAQQFPDLHSELNLSSLELGDSALYFCASSVVSGLARGEQFFGPGTRLTVL.

The chain joins TRBV6-4 to TRBJ2-1; D remains ambiguous. V lost 0 bases to trimming and J lost 11 bases, with 11 bases between them. From germline, CDR1 is MRHNA and CDR2 SNTAGT. The CDR3 is 13 amino acids. The CDR3 DNA reads as TGTGCCAGCAGTGACTCAGAAACATACAAGCAGTTCTTC. Protein sequence: CASSDSETYKQFF.

In its sample, this clone was seen a few times. The chain uses TRBV10-3 and TRBJ1-3; D gene unclear. Germline assignment: CDR1 ENHRY and CDR2 SYGVKD. The CDR3 covers 14 residues. V was pared by 6 bases and J by 0 bases, with 9 bases between. DNA of the CDR3: TGTGCCATCAGATCTTCAGTCTCTGGAAACACCATATATTTT. This sequence encodes CAIRSSVSGNTIYF.

The V and J genes are TRBV10-3 and TRBJ2-1; 8 bases agree with TRBD2. The germline gives CDR1 ENHRY, CDR2 SYGVKD. Germline trimming cut 5 bases from V and 4 bases from J; bases unmatched to any gene: 4. CDR3 length: 14 amino acids. The CDR3 bases are TGTGCCATCAGTAGGGCTAGCGGGTACAATGAGCAGTTCTTC. This encodes CAISRASGYNEQFF.

The chain carries TRBV12-5 and TRBJ1-2; no clear D. Germline loops: CDR1 LGHNT, CDR2 FRNRAP. V dropped 7 bases and J dropped 4 bases, with 16 bases sitting between them. The CDR3 covers 14 residues. The CDR3 reads CASAPFLNSYGYTF. As DNA, the CDR3 is TGTGCTAGTGCTCCGTTCTTGAACTCCTATGGCTACACCTTC.

V is TRBV7-2 and J is TRBJ1-3; D gene uncertain. The CDR3 consists of 13 residues. Looked up from germline, CDR1 is SGHTA and CDR2 is FQGNSA. V was pared by 1 base and J by 2 bases, with 3 bases between. The CDR3 sequence is CASSLGPGNTIYF. Here the CDR3 DNA reads TGTGCCAGCAGCTTAGGACCTGGAAACACCATATATTTT.

This clone has a single count. This chain links TRBV9 with TRBJ1-1, with D possibly TRBD1 on 5 matching bases. Germline V gene data show CDR1 as SGDLS and CDR2 as YYNGEE. V was trimmed by 4 bases and J by 1 base, leaving 8 bases between them. The CDR3 extends over 13 amino acids. This CDR3 is CASSQTANTEAFF. The CDR3 DNA reads as TGTGCCAGCAGCCAGACAGCGAACACTGAAGCTTTCTTT.

The chain is built from TRBV6-1 and TRBJ2-7; TRBD2 matches 11 bases. From germline, CDR1 is MNHNS and CDR2 SASEGT. The CDR3 is 17 amino acids. J gave up 1 base and V 4 bases, and 9 bases lay outside the gene matches. DNA of the CDR3: TGTGCCAGCAGTGGCCGAGCCCGACTAGCGGGGTCCTACGAGCAGTACTTC. Its translation: CASSGRARLAGSYEQYF.

The chain employs TRBV6-5 and TRBJ1-6, with D maybe TRBD1 (5 bases). V dropped 6 bases and J dropped 4 bases, with 13 bases sitting between them. The CDR3 is made up of 15 amino acids. CDR1 is MNHEY, CDR2 SVGAGI, per germline. Written as DNA, the CDR3 is TGTGCCAGCAGCCCCCACAGGTCGTATAATTCACCCCTCCACTTT. Translation: CASSPHRSYNSPLHF.

The rearrangement joins TRBV9 to TRBJ1-2; D unclear. This CDR3 spans 14 amino acids. The germline V and J ends were trimmed by 0 bases and 6 bases, with 12 bases remaining between them. Germline assignment: CDR1 SGDLS and CDR2 YYNGEE. CDR3 in DNA: TGTGCCAGCAGCGTAGATCGGGCTGCGGATGGCTACACCTTC. It is translated as CASSVDRAADGYTF.

The V and J genes are TRBV9 and TRBJ2-7; 11 nucleotides line up with TRBD1. There are 14 residues in the CDR3. The J segment lost 4 bases and the V segment lost 4 bases, leaving 4 bases of the junction unmatched. Looked up from germline, CDR1 is SGDLS and CDR2 is YYNGEE. The CDR3 is CASSLGQGGYEQYF. CDR3 coding DNA: TGTGCCAGCAGCTTGGGACAGGGGGGGTACGAGCAGTACTTC.

This chain joins TRBV4-3 and TRBJ2-1; 12 bases are a match to TRBD2. V trimming: 0 bases; J trimming: 14 bases; junction bases outside the gene matches: 8. This CDR3 region has 15 residues. Per germline, CDR1 LGHNA and CDR2 YSLEER. CDR3 bases: TGCGCCAGCAGCCAAGATCCCGGACTAGCGGGAAGTGAGTTCTTC. Encoded protein: CASSQDPGLAGSEFF.

The chain carries TRBV30 and TRBJ2-3; 8 positions match TRBD2. This CDR3 is 13 amino acids long. The germline V gene has CDR1 GTSNPN and CDR2 SVGIG (reference sequence). V lost 5 bases to trimming and J lost 6 bases; unmatched junction nucleotides: 7. CDR3: CAWAGGAVDTQYF. CDR3 DNA: TGTGCCTGGGCGGGGGGAGCAGTGGATACGCAGTATTTT.

The chain recombines TRBV6-4 with TRBJ1-2; D gene ambiguous. Deletions cut 0 bases from V and 4 bases from J, with 12 bases between. The length of the CDR3 is 15 residues. Germline assignment: CDR1 MRHNA and CDR2 SNTAGT. CDR3 protein: CASSDSGQNAYGYTF. CDR3 in DNA: TGTGCCAGCAGTGACTCAGGGCAGAATGCCTATGGCTACACCTTC.

The chain employs TRBV9 and TRBJ1-2; the D gene is possibly TRBD1 (6 bases). With 6 bases removed from V and 4 bases from J, the gap between germline ends came to 16 bases. Germline values: CDR1 SGDLS, CDR2 YYNGEE. CDR3 length: 14 residues. The CDR3 loop is CASTSVRGSYGYTF. The CDR3 DNA reads as TGTGCCAGCACATCCGTCAGGGGAAGCTATGGCTACACCTTC.

The chain combines TRBV6-1 with TRBJ2-7; possible D gene TRBD1, 6 bases. Trimming left V 7 bases short and J 2 bases short, with 18 bases between. The germline gives CDR1 MNHNS, CDR2 SASEGT. CDR3 length: 15 amino acids. Written as DNA, the CDR3 is TGTGCCAGCAACCTCCTTCTGGGGGCGACCTACGAGCAGTACTTC. Protein: CASNLLLGATYEQYF.

This chain uses TRBV7-9 with TRBJ2-2, with TRBD2 as a possible D gene (6 bases). Germline loops: CDR1 SEHNR, CDR2 FQNEAQ (reference sequence). Deletions cut 1 base from V and 6 bases from J, with 12 bases between. The CDR3 has 15 amino acids. This CDR3 is CASSLGRGKAGELFF. The CDR3 DNA is TGTGCCAGCAGCTTAGGTCGCGGGAAAGCCGGGGAGCTGTTTTTT.

This clone was counted between two and nine times. J is TRBJ2-6 and V is TRBV9; maybe TRBD1 (6 bases). V dropped 0 bases and J dropped 2 bases, with 9 bases sitting between them. The CDR3 extends over 16 amino acids. Germline V lookup: CDR1 SGDLS, CDR2 YYNGEE. Here the CDR3 DNA reads TGTGCCAGCAGCGTAGGAGGGGGACCTGGGGCCAACGTCCTGACTTTC. Protein sequence: CASSVGGGPGANVLTF.

This sequence joins TRBV13 and TRBJ2-1; no firm D call. V shed 10 bases and J shed 5 bases, with 15 bases lying between them. Germline assignment: CDR1 PRHDT and CDR2 FYEKMQ (reference sequence). The CDR3 runs 13 residues. The chain's CDR3 is CATIPFVNNEQFF. DNA for the CDR3: TGTGCCACAATACCATTTGTAAACAATGAGCAGTTCTTC.

This chain connects TRBV7-2 to TRBJ1-3, with D perhaps matching TRBD1 (5 bases). This CDR3 contains 12 residues. Trimming removed 4 bases at V and 4 bases at J, with 5 bases between. Germline-derived CDR1 and CDR2 are SGHTA and FQGNSA. Written as DNA, the CDR3 is TGTGCCAGCAGCTGGGGGGGAAACACCATATATTTT. This encodes CASSWGGNTIYF.

The chain carries TRBV7-2 and TRBJ2-1; D gene unclear. The CDR3 runs 14 residues. Germline V gene sequence: CDR1 SGHTA, CDR2 FQGNSA. The V end lost 5 bases, the J end lost 6 bases, and 14 bases lay between the germline ends. CDR3 in amino acids: CASSPIPEANEQFF. The CDR3 DNA is TGTGCCAGCAGCCCCATCCCTGAGGCCAATGAGCAGTTCTTC.

This chain joins TRBV25-1 and TRBJ1-1; 8 positions match TRBD1. CDR3 length: 16 amino acids. Germline values: CDR1 MGHDK, CDR2 SYGVNS. V was clipped by 3 bases and J by 0 bases; unmatched bases: 6. The CDR3 sequence is CASSETGVKMNTEAFF. In DNA, the CDR3 is TGTGCCAGCAGTGAGACAGGGGTCAAAATGAACACTGAAGCTTTCTTT. Using reference TRBV25-1 and TRBJ1-1 for the parts outside the CDR3, the full variable domain is EADIYQTPRYLVIGTGKKITLECSQTMGHDKMYWYQQDPGMELHLIHYSYGVNSTEKGDLSSESTVSRIRTEHFPLTLESARPSHTSQYLCASSETGVKMNTEAFFGQGTRLTVV.

This chain joins TRBV2 and TRBJ1-2, with D uncertain. Germline CDR1 and CDR2: SNHLY and FYNNEI. V was clipped by 8 bases and J by 4 bases, with 17 bases between them. This CDR3 comprises 14 residues. CDR3 coding DNA: TGTGCCAGCCCGGAGAGGGAGGAAGGCTATGGCTACACCTTC. As protein: CASPEREEGYGYTF.

The chain carries TRBV4-1 and TRBJ1-2; 8 nucleotides align to TRBD1. With 4 bases clipped from V and 2 bases from J, the junction kept 9 bases outside the gene matches. CDR3 length: 16 residues. Per germline, CDR1 MGHRA and CDR2 YSYEKL. As DNA, the CDR3 is TGCGCCAGCAGCCCAGGACAGGGTTCCGCGAACTATGGCTACACCTTC. Protein product: CASSPGQGSANYGYTF.

This clone was seen just once. This rearrangement joins TRBV19 to TRBJ1-2, with no clear D. The CDR3 covers 13 residues. The germline gives CDR1 LNHDA, CDR2 SQIVND (reference sequence). V was pared by 5 bases and J by 4 bases, with 11 bases between. Here the CDR3 DNA reads TGTGCCAGTAGTGAAAGGTTTGTCTATGGCTACACCTTC. Translated: CASSERFVYGYTF. Full variable domain (remainder filled in from reference TRBV19 and TRBJ1-2): DGGITQSPKYLFRKEGQNVTLSCEQNLNHDAMYWYRQDPGQGLRLIYYSQIVNDFQKGDIAEGYSVSREKKESFPLTVTSAQKNPTAFYLCASSERFVYGYTFGSGTRLTVV.

The rearrangement links TRBV5-4 to TRBJ1-2; 7 bases match TRBD1. The CDR3 has 15 amino acids. The germline gives CDR1 SGHNT, CDR2 YYREEE (reference sequence). After removal of 4 bases from V and 5 bases from J, the junction contained 11 bases not matched to a gene. CDR3 region: CASSHGTEVLYGYTF. DNA for the CDR3: TGTGCCAGCAGCCACGGGACAGAAGTTTTGTATGGCTACACCTTC.

The chain has TRBV5-1 and TRBJ2-3; 13 bases map to TRBD2. The CDR3 length is 19 residues. V was pared by 3 bases and J by 5 bases, with 15 bases of the junction left unmatched. Germline values: CDR1 SGHRS, CDR2 YFSETQ. CDR3 sequence: CASSWGLAGSPLVLDTQYF. As DNA, the CDR3 is TGCGCCAGCAGCTGGGGACTAGCGGGATCCCCGCTCGTTTTAGATACGCAGTATTTT.

The chain combines TRBV27 with TRBJ2-2; 8 bases align to TRBD2. Looked up from germline, CDR1 is MNHEY and CDR2 is SMNVEV (reference sequence). V shed 6 bases and J 6 bases; nucleotides not matched to a gene: 9. The CDR3 contains 15 residues. The DNA for the CDR3 is TGTGCCAGCAGCACAGGGACTAGTGGGCCCGGGGAGCTGTTTTTT. Its translation: CASSTGTSGPGELFF.